This TCR beta chain was sequenced for a study of OX40 agonist ivuxolimab in advanced cancers. This clone has a handful of counts. Autoimmune disease history or systemic immunosuppression was exclusionary. Generated by immunoSEQ multiplex PCR, the TCRdb table keeps only in-frame clones and is missing some. Among under 100,000 clones, approximately 80% were seen once, and the ten largest hold 0.51%. CDR3 size: 16 residues. Germline CDR1 SGHKS, CDR2 YYEKEE (reference sequence). Trimming removed 5 bases from V and 2 bases from J; junction bases left unmatched: 12. The rearrangement uses TRBV5-5 and TRBJ2-7; 8 nucleotides align to TRBD1. The source material was CD4+ or CD8+ T cells sorted from blood, sampled in a trial of the OX40 agonist ivuxolimab. The source of this sequence is an adult with an advanced solid tumor such as melanoma, head and neck, liver or kidney cancer. This CDR3 is CASRPGPGQDAYEQYF. The CDR3 coding sequence is TGTGCCAGCAGACCAGGACCGGGACAGGACGCCTACGAGCAGTACTTC.